The 16 T cell receptor beta chains listed next were all sequenced from one sample in a study of control samples from healthy donors and cancer patients. Only in-frame clones appear in the TCRdb table, and some are missing; sequencing was by immunoSEQ multiplex PCR. Of 190,000 or so clones in the sample, 85% to 95% were seen once. Sequencing used blood. The receptor set was obtained from a man between 18 and 35 years old in good health.

This clone showed up just once. V gene TRBV3-1 (or the pseudogene TRBV3-2) combines with J gene TRBJ1-2; D is unclear. Germline CDR1 and CDR2: LGHDT and YNNKEL (reference sequence). The CDR3 covers 13 residues. The V end was cut by 3 bases, the J end by 3 bases, with 8 bases between. CDR3 bases: TGTGCCAGCAGCCAGAGAGTTGACTATGGCTACACCTTC. This translates into CASSQRVDYGYTF.

The chain carries TRBV3-1 (or the pseudogene TRBV3-2) and TRBJ1-2; D may be TRBD1 (5 bases). Looked up from germline, CDR1 is LGHDT and CDR2 is YNNKEL (reference sequence). There are 15 residues in the CDR3. V dropped 0 bases and J dropped 3 bases, with 11 bases sitting between them. The CDR3 DNA reads as TGTGCCAGCAGCCAAGATCGCAGGGTTGACTATGGCTACACCTTC. It encodes CASSQDRRVDYGYTF.

V gene TRBV7-9 combines with J gene TRBJ1-5; TRBD1 agrees at 8 bases. J was trimmed by 7 bases and V by 8 bases; bases with no gene match: 7. Germline V CDR1 and CDR2: SEHNR, FQNEAQ (reference sequence). The CDR3 spans 13 residues. The CDR3: CASQAAGGQPQHF. CDR3 DNA sequence: TGTGCCAGCCAAGCGGCAGGGGGCCAGCCCCAGCATTTT.

The CDR3 loop reads CASGTGNSYEQYF. The CDR3 nucleotides read TGTGCCAGCGGGACAGGGAACTCCTACGAGCAGTACTTC. The chain is built from TRBV5-6 and TRBJ2-7; TRBD1 matches at 9 bases. CDR3 length: 13 amino acids. Germline CDR1 is SGHDT and CDR2 is YYEEEE. Germline trimming cut 7 bases from V and 0 bases from J; bases unmatched to any gene: 2.

As to this clone: Other DNA sequences from this sample encode an identical CDR3 as well. The chain has TRBV20-1 and TRBJ2-7, with 7 bases identical to TRBD2. The J segment lost 4 bases and the V segment lost 4 bases, leaving 1 base of the junction unmatched. Germline CDR1 DFQATT, CDR2 SNEGSKA (reference sequence). This CDR3 contains 11 residues. CDR3 bases: TGCAGTGCTACCGGGGGGTACGAGCAGTACTTC. This encodes CSATGGYEQYF.

V gene TRBV6-1 combines with J gene TRBJ1-4; TRBD1 aligns across 7 bases. Germline V CDR1 and CDR2: MNHNS, SASEGT. V lost 4 bases and J lost 0; bases outside the gene matches: 11. The CDR3 extends over 18 amino acids. The CDR3 DNA sequence: TGTGCCAGCAGTGTTCCGGGACAGAGACTTGCAACTAATGAAAAACTGTTTTTT. This gives the protein CASSVPGQRLATNEKLFF.

The V gene is TRBV5-1, the J gene TRBJ2-1; D unclear. Trimming left V 2 bases short and J 5 bases short, with 14 bases between. The CDR3 consists of 15 residues. Germline CDR1 is SGHRS and CDR2 is YFSETQ. The CDR3 sequence: CASSFLGPVNNEQFF. CDR3 coding DNA: TGCGCCAGCAGCTTCCTCGGGCCTGTAAACAATGAGCAGTTCTTC. The variable domain in full, completed from reference TRBV5-1 and TRBJ2-1, reads KAGVTQTPRYLIKTRGQQVTLSCSPISGHRSVSWYQQTPGQGLQFLFEYFSETQRNKGNFPGRFSGRQFSNSRSEMNVSTLELGDSALYLCASSFLGPVNNEQFFGPGTRLTVL.

The chain combines TRBV6-4 with TRBJ1-2; 7 bases are a match to TRBD1. This CDR3 is 13 amino acids long. The V gene's germline CDR1 is MRHNA and CDR2 SNTAGT. V lost 5 bases and J lost 3; bases outside the gene matches: 3. The CDR3 DNA reads as TGTGCCAGCAGTCCAGGGACAGACTATGGCTACACCTTC. This encodes CASSPGTDYGYTF.

V is TRBV27 and J is TRBJ2-3, with 7 bases matching TRBD2. The CDR3 has 17 residues. Germline assignment: CDR1 MNHEY and CDR2 SMNVEV (reference sequence). V was pared by 6 bases and J by 3 bases, with 15 bases of the junction left unmatched. The CDR3 is CASSKGIRGLETDTQYF. DNA of the CDR3: TGTGCCAGCAGCAAAGGGATCCGTGGACTAGAGACAGATACGCAGTATTTT.

The chain links TRBV11-1 to TRBJ2-1; D is ambiguous. This CDR3 has 13 amino acids. The V and J ends lost 0 bases and 3 bases respectively, with 3 bases between them. Germline CDR1 SGHAT, CDR2 FQDESV (reference sequence). As DNA, the CDR3 is TGTGCCAGCAGCTTAGCCAGCTACAATGAGCAGTTCTTC. Its protein product is CASSLASYNEQFF.

The count of this clone is one. The V call is TRBV5-3, the J call TRBJ2-1; the D is unclear. TRBV5-3 is known as an ORF, though its function is uncertain. CDR3 length equals 17 residues. The V gene lost 0 bases and the J gene lost 0 bases, with 13 bases spanning the gap. CDR3 nucleotide sequence: TGTGCCAGAAGCTTGGCCTGGACGTCCAGCTCCTACAATGAGCAGTTCTTC. Protein: CARSLAWTSSSYNEQFF.

V gene TRBV7-8 combines with J gene TRBJ1-3; D call uncertain. This CDR3 is built from 13 residues. Germline loops: CDR1 SGHVS, CDR2 FQNEAQ. CDR3 amino acids: CASAPVMRNTIYF. DNA for the CDR3: TGTGCGTCCGCTCCTGTTATGAGAAACACCATATATTTT.

This chain joins TRBV4-1 and TRBJ2-3; the match to TRBD2 covers 7 bases. CDR3 length: 14 amino acids. Unmatched junction bases numbered 7, after V lost 8 bases and J lost 2 bases. CDR1 is MGHRA and CDR2 is YSYEKL in the germline V gene. CDR3 bases: TGCGCCAGCGGGACTACTTTACTCACAGATACGCAGTATTTT. It translates to CASGTTLLTDTQYF.

The chain has TRBV7-3 and TRBJ2-3; D might be TRBD1 or TRBD2, each matching 6 bases. Germline loops: CDR1 SGHTA, CDR2 FQGTGA. The CDR3 sequence is 19 residues long. Between the trimmed V and J ends, which lost 0 bases and 0 bases, there was a span of 19 bases. CDR3 bases: TGTGCCAGCAGCTTAACGGCGGTAGGGGGGAGTTCTAGCACAGATACGCAGTATTTT. Its translation: CASSLTAVGGSSSTDTQYF.

The chain couples TRBV7-3 to TRBJ1-1; no reliable D call. Germline loops: CDR1 SGHTA, CDR2 FQGTGA. CDR3 length equals 13 residues. The germline V and J ends were trimmed by 4 bases and 6 bases, with 12 bases remaining between them. CDR3 nucleotide sequence: TGTGCCAGCAGCTCTACAACGGGATCTGAAGCTTTCTTT. Translating gives CASSSTTGSEAFF.

This chain uses TRBV5-5 with TRBJ1-1; D not certain. The germline CDR1 and CDR2 sequences are SGHKS and YYEKEE (reference sequence). V lost 2 bases to trimming and J lost 0 bases, with 11 bases between them. The CDR3 contains 15 residues. CDR3 DNA sequence: TGTGCCAGCAGCTTTAGTTATTCCGTGAACACTGAAGCTTTCTTT. Protein sequence: CASSFSYSVNTEAFF.